The next 12 T cell receptor beta chains were all read from a single sample in a study of T cells in Graves' hyperthyroidism and ophthalmopathy (dated by TCRdb to between 2018 and 2020). The receptor library was made with multiplex PCR. Data came from an Illumina HiSeq 2000. Amplification of TCR beta CDR3 regions was carried out from RNA transcripts. The TCR CDR3 was subjected to a first round of RT-PCR using the HTBI primer set and the Qiagen OneStep RT-PCR kit. The raw public reads went through TCRdb reprocessing: fastp at Q25, MiXCR clone calling, in-frame beta chains kept. Rows with one shared CDR3 protein collapse into an entry with the most common genes and DNA. The sample table contains 560,000 or so distinct CDR3 sequences; only one count was recorded for roughly 50% of them. In total, the top ten clones hold approximately 8.2% of the sample. Specimen: peripheral blood or thyroid tissue (not recorded which). Receptor source: a woman aged 18 to 35 with Graves' hyperthyroidism. Donor details come from another sample of the same person, matched by shared clones.

This clonotype occurred a few times. The chain carries TRBV19 and TRBJ2-7; 7 bases align to TRBD2. V was pared by 3 bases and J by 5 bases, with 1 base of the junction left unmatched. The CDR3 is made up of 12 amino acids. The germline CDR1 and CDR2 sequences are LNHDA and SQIVND (reference sequence). DNA for the CDR3: TGTGCCAGTAGTATGGGGGGGGACGAGCAGTACTTC. Its translation is CASSMGGDEQYF.

This chain connects TRBV7-9 to TRBJ1-4; 8 bases agree with TRBD1. V shed 7 bases and J 10 bases; nucleotides not matched to a gene: 8. The CDR3 contains 13 residues. Germline V gene sequence: CDR1 SEHNR, CDR2 FQNEAQ (reference sequence). The CDR3 here is CASIFGQGGKLFF. DNA for the CDR3: TGTGCCAGCATCTTCGGACAGGGAGGAAAACTGTTTTTT.

Of note for this clonotype: One end of the junction does not line up with germline, which may come from a read error. The chain carries TRBV7-2 and TRBJ1-1; D is possibly TRBD1 (6 bases). The CDR3 contains 16 residues. Per the germline V gene, CDR1 is SGHTA and CDR2 is FQGNSA. In nucleotides, the CDR3 is TGTGCCGGCAGCTTGGGACGTACGACAGGGAACACTGAAGCTTTCTTT. Its protein product is CAGSLGRTTGNTEAFF. Complete variable domain (other parts from reference TRBV7-2 and TRBJ1-1): GAGVSQSPSNKVTEKGKDVELRCDPISGHTALYWYRQSLGQGLEFLIYFQGNSAPDKSGLPSDRFSAERTGGSVSTLTIQRTQQEDSAVYLCAGSLGRTTGNTEAFFGQGTRLTVV.

V gene TRBV9 combines with J gene TRBJ1-1; D is undetermined. The germline gives CDR1 SGDLS, CDR2 YYNGEE. The CDR3 has 13 residues. Trimming removed 1 base at V and 1 base at J, with 5 bases between. The DNA for the CDR3 is TGTGCCAGCAGCGTACATGGGAACACTGAAGCTTTCTTT. It specifies CASSVHGNTEAFF.

Only one count was recorded for this clonotype. The junction does not match germline at one end; this may be a read error. J is TRBJ1-2 and V is TRBV5-1, with D unclear. Germline loops: CDR1 SGHRS, CDR2 YFSETQ. The CDR3 loop spans 13 amino acids. CDR3 amino acids: CATAINTNYSYTF. CDR3 sequence (DNA): TGCGCCACAGCGATCAACACGAACTATAGCTACACCTTC. Complete variable domain (other parts from reference TRBV5-1 and TRBJ1-2): KAGVTQTPRYLIKTRGQQVTLSCSPISGHRSVSWYQQTPGQGLQFLFEYFSETQRNKGNFPGRFSGRQFSNSRSEMNVSTLELGDSALYLCATAINTNYSYTFGSGTRLTVV.

Turning to this clonotype: Given a much more abundant clone one base away, this may be a read error. V is TRBV13 and J is TRBJ1-1, with D possibly matching TRBD1 (6 bases). CDR3 length equals 12 residues. CDR1 is PRHDT, CDR2 FYEKMQ, per germline (reference sequence). CDR3: CASSYRETEASF. CDR3 nucleotides: TGTGCCAGCAGCTACAGGGAGACTGAAGCTTCCTTT.

The rearrangement joins TRBV25-1 to TRBJ2-5, with unresolved D. V shed 6 bases and J shed 1 base, with 15 bases lying between them. The V gene's germline CDR1 is MGHDK and CDR2 SYGVNS. CDR3 size: 15 residues. This chain's CDR3 is CASSPNPTTQETQYF. CDR3 DNA: TGTGCCAGCAGCCCTAACCCCACGACCCAAGAGACCCAGTACTTC.

The V gene is TRBV6-1, the J gene TRBJ1-5, with 7 bases matching TRBD1. V dropped 6 bases and J dropped 0; count of bases not matched to a gene: 11. The germline V gene encodes CDR1 MNHNS and CDR2 SASEGT. The CDR3 totals 17 residues. The CDR3 DNA reads TGTGCCAGCAGCTCCGGGACAGATTATTATAGCAATCAGCCCCAGCATTTT. Its protein product is CASSSGTDYYSNQPQHF.

As to this clonotype: An end of the junction differs from the germline gene, which may be a read error. The chain carries TRBV24-1 and TRBJ2-7, with TRBD2 identical over 7 bases. The CDR3 runs to 15 residues. CDR1 is KGHDR, CDR2 SFDVKD, per germline. The CDR3 coding sequence is TGCGCCAGCAGCCTGGGGGAGGGCCCTCGTCGGGAGCAGTACTTC. Protein sequence: CASSLGEGPRREQYF.

This clonotype was picked up a small number of times. The CDR3 DNA sequence: TGTGCCAGCAGTCCGGAGACAGGGGCGAATTCACCCCTCCACTTT. This encodes CASSPETGANSPLHF. J is TRBJ1-6 and V is TRBV12-3 or TRBV12-4, with 8 bases lining up with TRBD1. V lost 5 bases to trimming and J lost 7 bases; unmatched junction nucleotides: 7. This CDR3 comprises 15 residues.

V usage is TRBV12-3 or TRBV12-4 and J usage is TRBJ2-7; 7 nucleotides line up with TRBD2. J was trimmed by 2 bases and V by 3 bases; bases with no gene match: 4. The CDR3 has 14 residues. Here the CDR3 DNA reads TGTGCCAGCAGTTTCCGACGGGGGGCCTACGAGCAGTACTTC. Its protein product is CASSFRRGAYEQYF.

V is TRBV7-2 and J is TRBJ2-7, with a tentative D call TRBD1 (5 bases). In germline, CDR1 is SGHTA, CDR2 FQGNSA. The CDR3 contains 16 residues. The ends were cut back, 2 bases at V and 3 bases at J, with 17 bases in the middle. The CDR3 spells CASSLQGFQVHYEQYF. In DNA form, the CDR3 reads TGTGCCAGCAGCTTACAGGGTTTTCAGGTGCACTACGAGCAGTACTTC.